The 17 T cell receptor beta chains listed next were all sequenced from one sample in a study of cytomegalovirus exposure and HLA in healthy donors (dated by TCRdb to about 2017). The library was produced with the immunoSEQ multiplex PCR assay. For the multiplex PCR, a mixture combining 60 forward primers for TCR Vbeta segments and 13 reverse primers for TCR Jbeta segments was used. Entries here come from immuneACCESS through TCRdb and include only in-frame sequences with V and J called. Some clones fail to appear in such tables; in the studies checked, an unresolved V gene covers under half of the shortfall, and the cause of the remainder is unknown. The sample table contains tens of thousands of clones; only one count was recorded for roughly 79% of them. In total, the top ten clones hold approximately 8.5% of the sample. Sequenced sample: PBMCs. These receptors came from a woman aged 40 to 49 in good health and CMV-seronegative.

This clone was counted a few times. The chain combines TRBV19 with TRBJ1-5, with a possible D match to TRBD1 (6 bases). CDR3 size: 14 residues. The germline V and J ends were trimmed by 5 bases and 5 bases, with 13 bases remaining between them. The germline V gene has CDR1 LNHDA and CDR2 SQIVND (reference sequence). As DNA, the CDR3 is TGTGCCAGTAGTGACAGGACGAGGGATCAGCCCCAGCATTTT. Encoded protein: CASSDRTRDQPQHF.

The CDR3 bases are TGCAGCGCCAGAGGGCCTCAGGAGAGGGCTGAAGCTTTCTTT. Its translation: CSARGPQERAEAFF. The J gene is TRBJ1-1, the V gene TRBV29-1; D not resolved. V dropped 7 bases and J dropped 6 bases, with 21 bases sitting between them. Germline V gene lookup returns CDR1 SQVTM and CDR2 ANQGSEA. This CDR3 has 14 residues.

This chain uses TRBV14 with TRBJ2-3; perhaps TRBD2 as D (6 bases). The CDR3 consists of 16 residues. Germline V gives CDR1 SGHDN, CDR2 FVKESK. Trimming took 5 bases from V and 2 from J, leaving 17 bases between them. This CDR3 is CASSTSEGWDTDTQYF. CDR3 nucleotides: TGTGCCAGCAGCACTTCGGAGGGGTGGGACACAGATACGCAGTATTTT.

V gene TRBV7-9 combines with J gene TRBJ1-4; 8 bases map to TRBD1. The CDR3 totals 16 residues. V trimming: 1 base; J trimming: 7 bases; junction bases outside the gene matches: 8. Per germline, CDR1 SEHNR and CDR2 FQNEAQ (reference sequence). The CDR3 sequence is CASSLGQGRAGEKLFF. Here the CDR3 DNA reads TGTGCCAGCAGCTTAGGACAGGGGAGAGCTGGTGAAAAACTGTTTTTT.

The chain couples TRBV5-1 to TRBJ1-3, with 10 bases lining up with TRBD1. Germline CDR1 reads SGHRS; CDR2 reads YFSETQ. CDR3 length equals 16 residues. Trimming cost V 0 bases and J 2 bases; bases outside gene matches: 2. CDR3 bases: TGCGCCAGCAGCTTGGCTGGACAGGGGGCTGGAAACACCATATATTTT. It is translated as CASSLAGQGAGNTIYF.

The chain couples TRBV15 to TRBJ1-6; D remains unclear. Germline assignment: CDR1 LNHNV and CDR2 YYDKDF (reference sequence). The CDR3 spans 12 residues. Trimming pared 8 bases from V and 6 bases from J, leaving 8 bases between. CDR3 sequence: CATGELNSPLHF. The CDR3 bases are TGTGCCACCGGGGAGCTTAATTCACCCCTCCACTTT. The full variable domain, completed using reference TRBV15 and TRBJ1-6, is DAMVIQNPRYQVTQFGKPVTLSCSQTLNHNVMYWYQQKSSQAPKLLFHYYDKDFNNEADTPDNFQSRRPNTSFCFLDIRSPGLGDTAMYLCATGELNSPLHFGNGTRLTVT.

The chain uses TRBV5-1 and TRBJ2-3; weak D call: TRBD1 (6 bases). CDR1 SGHRS and CDR2 YFSETQ come from the germline V gene. Trimming removed 0 bases from V and 6 bases from J, with 11 bases in between. This CDR3 has 14 residues. The chain's CDR3 is CASSLGGRGDTQYF. Written as DNA, the CDR3 is TGCGCCAGCAGCTTGGGAGGCAGGGGCGATACGCAGTATTTT.

V is TRBV19 and J is TRBJ1-2; unclear D gene. Germline lookup yields CDR1 LNHDA and CDR2 SQIVND (reference sequence). The CDR3 spans 18 residues. V lost 6 bases and J lost 1, with 24 bases in between. The CDR3 region is CASRPSGAPQNFNYGYTF. DNA for the CDR3: TGTGCCAGTAGGCCGTCGGGAGCCCCCCAGAATTTTAACTATGGCTACACCTTC.

The V gene is TRBV5-1, the J gene TRBJ1-6, with D possibly being TRBD1 (6 bases). This CDR3 comprises 13 residues. Between the trimmed V and J ends, which lost 4 bases and 7 bases, there was a span of 9 bases. Germline-derived CDR1 and CDR2 are SGHRS and YFSETQ. CDR3 region: CASSLGQNSPLHF. For the CDR3, the DNA is TGCGCCAGCAGCCTAGGACAGAATTCACCCCTCCACTTT.

The V gene is TRBV14, the J gene TRBJ1-1; TRBD1 aligns across 7 bases. The CDR3 runs 13 residues. CDR1 and CDR2 (germline): SGHDN, FVKESK. The V gene end was trimmed by 3 bases and the J gene end by 6 bases; junction bases not matched to a gene: 4. The CDR3 loop is CASSHGQGAEAFF. The CDR3, as DNA: TGTGCCAGCAGCCACGGGCAGGGGGCTGAAGCTTTCTTT.

The rearrangement uses TRBV7-2 and TRBJ2-1; a weak D match, TRBD1 (5 bases). The V end lost 0 bases, the J end lost 4 bases, and 16 bases lay between the germline ends. This CDR3 is built from 17 residues. Germline V CDR1 and CDR2: SGHTA, FQGNSA. The CDR3 here is CASSLAVGVASYNEQFF. The CDR3 DNA follows: TGTGCCAGCAGCTTAGCGGTAGGGGTAGCAAGTTACAATGAGCAGTTCTTC.

CDR3 in DNA: TGCGCCAGCAGCACCGGGGGACAGGGGATCTACGAGCAGTACTTC. Protein product: CASSTGGQGIYEQYF. The chain uses TRBV5-1 and TRBJ2-7; 10 nucleotides align to TRBD1. The germline V gene has CDR1 SGHRS and CDR2 YFSETQ. J lost 3 bases, V lost 4 bases, and 7 bases had no gene match. The CDR3 contains 15 residues.

This clone was seen a single time. This chain connects TRBV13 to TRBJ2-3; TRBD2 agrees at 7 bases. The CDR3 sequence is 14 residues long. Germline V gene data show CDR1 as PRHDT and CDR2 as FYEKMQ (reference sequence). V shed 0 bases and J 5 bases; nucleotides not matched to a gene: 2. CDR3 region: CASSLGAGRDTQYF. Here the CDR3 DNA reads TGTGCCAGCAGCTTAGGAGCGGGGAGAGATACGCAGTATTTT.

By sample fraction, this clone is medium-sized (0.01 to 0.1%). The V call is TRBV25-1, the J call TRBJ2-1; D remains unclear. Between the trimmed V and J ends, which lost 4 bases and 9 bases, there was a span of 10 bases. This CDR3 contains 12 residues. The germline V gene encodes CDR1 MGHDK and CDR2 SYGVNS. Here the CDR3 reads CASSAGTTEQFF. In DNA, the CDR3 is TGTGCCAGCAGTGCTGGTACAACTGAGCAGTTCTTC.

V usage is TRBV5-1 and J usage is TRBJ2-1; 8 bases line up with TRBD1. The CDR3 runs 15 residues. CDR1 and CDR2 (germline): SGHRS, YFSETQ. Germline trimming cut 4 bases from V and 3 bases from J; bases unmatched to any gene: 6. CDR3 sequence: CASSVQGADYNEQFF. The CDR3 DNA sequence: TGCGCCAGCAGCGTCCAGGGGGCCGACTACAATGAGCAGTTCTTC.

The chain recombines TRBV5-6 with TRBJ2-5; D is perhaps TRBD2 (5 bases). V shed 5 bases and J shed 2 bases, with 13 bases lying between them. This CDR3 has 14 amino acids. CDR1 is SGHDT, CDR2 YYEEEE, per germline. The CDR3 bases are TGTGCCAGCAGAAAGCGGAGTATTCAAGAGACCCAGTACTTC. Protein product: CASRKRSIQETQYF.

The rearrangement links TRBV7-2 to TRBJ2-5; possible D gene TRBD1, 5 bases. Trimming left V 0 bases short and J 5 bases short, with 10 bases between. Germline V lookup: CDR1 SGHTA, CDR2 FQGNSA. The CDR3 contains 14 residues. The CDR3 protein is CASSLAGPGETQYF. CDR3 in DNA: TGTGCCAGCAGCTTAGCGGGGCCCGGGGAGACCCAGTACTTC.